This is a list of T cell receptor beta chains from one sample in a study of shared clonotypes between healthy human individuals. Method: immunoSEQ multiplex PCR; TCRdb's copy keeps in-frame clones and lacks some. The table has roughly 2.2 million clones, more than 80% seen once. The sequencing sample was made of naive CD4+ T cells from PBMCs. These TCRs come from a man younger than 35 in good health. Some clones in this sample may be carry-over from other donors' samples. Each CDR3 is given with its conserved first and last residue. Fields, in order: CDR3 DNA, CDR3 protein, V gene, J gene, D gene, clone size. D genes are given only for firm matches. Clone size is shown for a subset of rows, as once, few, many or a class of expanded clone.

TGTGCCAGCAGCGTAGTGGGACAGGGGGATCGGAGGGGTCAGCCCCAGCATTTT	CASSVVGQGDRRGQPQHF	TRBV9	TRBJ1-5	TRBD1	few
TGCGCCAGCAGCCCGCCGGGCCGCTCCTACGAGCAGTACTTC	CASSPPGRSYEQYF	TRBV5-1	TRBJ2-7	NA	NA
TGTGCCAGCCTATTGGGGTTTCCCAGCTATGGCTACACCTTC	CASLLGFPSYGYTF	TRBV7-2	TRBJ1-2	NA	NA
TGTGCCAGCAGACCACTATCCCCATGGCGAGAGCAGTTCTTC	CASRPLSPWREQFF	TRBV27	TRBJ2-1	NA	NA
TGCAGCGCGGACAGGGGAAACACTGAAGCTTTCTTT	CSADRGNTEAFF	TRBV29-1	TRBJ1-1	TRBD1	NA
TGTGCCAGCAGCGACAGGGGGCGCACAGATACGCAGTATTTT	CASSDRGRTDTQYF	TRBV6-6	TRBJ2-3	TRBD1	NA
TGTGCCAGCAGCTTATCAGGGGCCCGGCGGGATACGCAGTATTTT	CASSLSGARRDTQYF	TRBV7-2	TRBJ2-3	NA	NA
TGTGCCAGCACCAGCCGGGACAGGGATTACAATGAGCAGTTCTTC	CASTSRDRDYNEQFF	TRBV28	TRBJ2-1	TRBD1	once
TGCGCCAGCAGCTTGGTGGGCCAGGGCAACACTGAAGCTTTCTTT	CASSLVGQGNTEAFF	TRBV5-1	TRBJ1-1	NA	NA
TGTGCCAGCAGCTTAGTACAGCGGGACACTGAAGCTTTCTTT	CASSLVQRDTEAFF	TRBV7-2	TRBJ1-1	NA	once
TGCAGCGTTGTATGGGGCGAGCAGTACTTC	CSVVWGEQYF	TRBV29-1	TRBJ2-7	NA	NA
TGTGCCAGCAGCTTGCGGTGGAGTAATGAAAAACTGTTTTTT	CASSLRWSNEKLFF	TRBV5-6	TRBJ1-4	NA	NA
TGCGCCAGCAGCTTGGGGCCAGGGTCGGTCGGGGAGCTGTTTTTT	CASSLGPGSVGELFF	TRBV5-1	TRBJ2-2	NA	NA
TGTGCCAGCTCTCACTCCGGCGGTCTAGCGGGAGACAATGAGCAGTTCTTC	CASSHSGGLAGDNEQFF	TRBV18	TRBJ2-1	TRBD2	NA
TGTGCCAGCAGTCGACAGGACCACTATGGCTACACCTTC	CASSRQDHYGYTF	TRBV6-1	TRBJ1-2	NA	once
TGCGCCAGCAGCCAAGATCCCGGGCTGGGGACCCAGTACTTC	CASSQDPGLGTQYF	TRBV4-1	TRBJ2-5	NA	NA
TGTGCCACCTCCGCCCCAGGGGATAATGAAAAACTGTTTTTT	CATSAPGDNEKLFF	TRBV6-1	TRBJ1-4	NA	NA
TGTGCCAGCTCACCCCTACGCGCGCCTGGGGAAAAACTGTTTTTT	CASSPLRAPGEKLFF	TRBV18	TRBJ1-4	NA	NA
TGTGCCAGCAGCGTCCAGATAGGGGCTGGAAACACCATATATTTT	CASSVQIGAGNTIYF	TRBV9	TRBJ1-3	NA	NA
TGTGCCAGTAGTATACGTAACTATGGCTACACCTTC	CASSIRNYGYTF	TRBV19	TRBJ1-2	NA	NA
TGTGCCAGCTCACCCACCGGGACGGCGGAGGACTATGGCTACACCTTC	CASSPTGTAEDYGYTF	TRBV18	TRBJ1-2	NA	NA
TGTGCCAGCAGTCCGCCGGGACTAAAACACGAGCAGTACTTC	CASSPPGLKHEQYF	TRBV6-5	TRBJ2-7	TRBD2	NA
TGCAGCGTTGCGACAGATACGCAGTATTTT	CSVATDTQYF	TRBV29-1	TRBJ2-3	NA	few
TGTGCCAGCAGTGTGTTAACTAGCGGGAGGGCGGTCATGGAGACCCAGTACTTC	CASSVLTSGRAVMETQYF	TRBV2	TRBJ2-5	TRBD2	NA
TGTGCCAGCTGGGACAGGGCCCGAGAGACCCAGTACTTC	CASWDRARETQYF	TRBV28	TRBJ2-5	TRBD1	NA
TGTGCCAGCAGCTTGGGGCTAGCGGGATTGGGGGAGACCCAGTACTTC	CASSLGLAGLGETQYF	TRBV5-4	TRBJ2-5	TRBD2	NA
TGTGCCAGCAGCGCCTACAGGGGACAAGAGACCCAGTACTTC	CASSAYRGQETQYF	TRBV5-6	TRBJ2-5	TRBD1	NA
TGTGCCAGCGAGGTCTCTAGGACCGGGGAGCTGTTTTTT	CASEVSRTGELFF	TRBV18	TRBJ2-2	NA	NA
TGTGCCAGCAGTGACACGAGACTTACTAGCGAAAGGCAGTTCTTC	CASSDTRLTSERQFF	TRBV25-1	TRBJ2-1	TRBD2	NA
TGTGCCATCAGCGCCATCGACGGCGAGCAGTACTTC	CAISAIDGEQYF	TRBV10-3	TRBJ2-7	NA	NA
TGTGCCAGCAGCCAAGTGGGCGTCCACGAGCAGTACTTC	CASSQVGVHEQYF	TRBV4-2	TRBJ2-7	NA	NA
TGTGCCAGCAGTGAAAGCATACCACCCCAGTACTTC	CASSESIPPQYF	TRBV6-1	TRBJ2-7	NA	NA
TGTGCCAGCAGCTTACTGGGGGCAGGGAGCAGAAATGAGCAGTTCTTC	CASSLLGAGSRNEQFF	TRBV7-9	TRBJ2-1	NA	NA
TGTGCCAGCAGTTTCCCCCGCGGGGGCTCCTACAATGAGCAGTTCTTC	CASSFPRGGSYNEQFF	TRBV28	TRBJ2-1	TRBD2	NA
TGTGCCAGCAGCTTAGTAAGGGGCAGCCCAGATACGCAGTATTTT	CASSLVRGSPDTQYF	TRBV11-2	TRBJ2-3	NA	NA
TGTGCCAGCAGTCGGGGAACGCTCGAGCAGTACTTC	CASSRGTLEQYF	TRBV2	TRBJ2-7	NA	NA
TGTGCCAGCTCACCAGTCTCAGGGGAGACTGAAGCTTTCTTT	CASSPVSGETEAFF	TRBV18	TRBJ1-1	NA	few
TGTGCCAGCAGCTTAGTTGTTGGGGCGGGACCAAACACCGGGGAGCTGTTTTTT	CASSLVVGAGPNTGELFF	TRBV7-2	TRBJ2-2	NA	NA
TGCGCCAGCAGCCAAGATAGGCTAAACTATGGCTACACCTTC	CASSQDRLNYGYTF	TRBV4-3	TRBJ1-2	NA	NA
TGTGCCAGCAGTTTCGGGACAGGGGCATACGAGCAGTACTTC	CASSFGTGAYEQYF	TRBV27	TRBJ2-7	TRBD1	NA
TGTGCCAGCAGCTTACAGTCCGAATACACTGAAGCTTTCTTT	CASSLQSEYTEAFF	TRBV7-8	TRBJ1-1	NA	few
TGTGCCAGCAGTGGGGAGGACAGGGGAGAAGAGACCCAGTACTTC	CASSGEDRGEETQYF	TRBV2	TRBJ2-5	TRBD1	NA
TGTGCCAGTATTCCCTCGGACAGGAGACCTATGAACACTGAAGCTTTCTTT	CASIPSDRRPMNTEAFF	TRBV19	TRBJ1-1	TRBD1	NA
TGTGCCAGCAGCCCAATTCAGGGGGACACTGAAGCTTTCTTT	CASSPIQGDTEAFF	TRBV7-3	TRBJ1-1	TRBD1	NA
TGTGCCAGCAGCGTAGTAGGGGGTGAAGCTTTCTTT	CASSVVGGEAFF	TRBV9	TRBJ1-1	NA	NA
TGTGCCAGCAGTGAAGGCGGGGGAGGCCGCACAGATACGCAGTATTTT	CASSEGGGGRTDTQYF	TRBV6-1	TRBJ2-3	TRBD2	NA
TGTGCCAGCTCCGGCCTAGTTGGCTACAATGAGCAGTTCTTC	CASSGLVGYNEQFF	TRBV18	TRBJ2-1	NA	NA
TGTGCCAGTAGTACCCTCAGGACAGCTGAAGCTTTCTTT	CASSTLRTAEAFF	TRBV19	TRBJ1-1	NA	NA
TGCTATGCGGGGGAAAATGGCTACACCTTC	CYAGENGYTF	TRBV20-1	TRBJ1-2	NA	NA
TGCGCCAGCAGTGGGACTAGCGGGACCTACGAGCAGTACTTC	CASSGTSGTYEQYF	TRBV5-1	TRBJ2-7	TRBD2	NA
TGTGCCAGCAGTCCGTGGGGGCGGAACATTCAGTACTTC	CASSPWGRNIQYF	TRBV27	TRBJ2-4	NA	once
TGTGCCAGCAGCCGTACTAGCGGACAAGAGACCCAGTACTTC	CASSRTSGQETQYF	TRBV5-4	TRBJ2-5	TRBD2	NA
TGTGCCAGCAGCTTGGGGACTAGCGGGAGTACGGGGCAGTTCTTC	CASSLGTSGSTGQFF	TRBV7-3	TRBJ2-1	TRBD2	NA
TGCAGCGTCGACCTCGGGACAGGGGCCGACGAGCAGTACTTC	CSVDLGTGADEQYF	TRBV29-1	TRBJ2-7	TRBD1	NA
TGTGCCAGCAGTTTAAACAGCTTCTATGGCTACACCTTC	CASSLNSFYGYTF	TRBV28	TRBJ1-2	NA	NA
TGTGCCAGCAGTATCTTCGGAGGGACAGGGGACGAAAAACTGTTTTTT	CASSIFGGTGDEKLFF	TRBV27	TRBJ1-4	TRBD1	NA
TGTGCCAGCAGCTCCCCAAGGGGGGTGAACACTGAAGCTTTCTTT	CASSSPRGVNTEAFF	TRBV9	TRBJ1-1	NA	NA
TGTGCCAGTAGTATAGCACGACTCTATCTAGCGGACCAAGAGACCCAGTACTTC	CASSIARLYLADQETQYF	TRBV19	TRBJ2-5	TRBD2	NA